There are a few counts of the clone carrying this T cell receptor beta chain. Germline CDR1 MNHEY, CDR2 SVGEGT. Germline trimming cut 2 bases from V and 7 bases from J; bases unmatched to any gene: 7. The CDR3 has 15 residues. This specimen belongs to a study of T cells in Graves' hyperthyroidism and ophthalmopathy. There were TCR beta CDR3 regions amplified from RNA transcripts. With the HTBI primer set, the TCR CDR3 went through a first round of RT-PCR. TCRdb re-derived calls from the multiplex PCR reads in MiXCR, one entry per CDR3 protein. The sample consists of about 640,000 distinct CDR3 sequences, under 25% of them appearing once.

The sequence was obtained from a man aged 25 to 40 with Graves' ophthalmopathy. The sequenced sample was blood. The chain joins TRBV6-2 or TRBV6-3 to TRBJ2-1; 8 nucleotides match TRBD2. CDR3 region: CASSYTGGPVNEQFF. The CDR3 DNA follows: TGTGCCAGCAGTTACACGGGAGGGCCTGTAAATGAGCAGTTCTTC.